This T cell receptor (beta chain) was captured by sequencing in a study of metastatic and nonmetastatic thyroid tumors. Overall study context: Blood and tumor or nodule tissue repertoires from malignant and benign thyroid patients were compared.

The authors' processing: The study took CDR3 differences across clinicopathological groups and made a distant-metastasis classifier for papillary thyroid cancer from them. MiXCR was used by TCRdb to re-call the PCR reads. These V and J calls originate from TCRdb's pipeline instead of the authors' own analysis. The table shows 20,000 to 30,000 clones, with around 20% occurring only once. Findings and caveats of the study: Malignant thyroid tumors reportedly had TCR beta diversity that was significantly higher than in benign nodules, in blood and tumor.

All patients reached thyroid surgery having received no treatment beforehand. With 1 base removed from V and 4 bases from J, the gap between germline ends came to 8 bases. CDR1 and CDR2 (germline): GTSNPN, SVGIG (reference sequence). The CDR3 is 12 residues long. As regards this clone: Its specificity is not known.

The chain links TRBV30 to TRBJ2-7; D unclear. This TCR was sampled from a female donor with papillary thyroid cancer or a benign thyroid nodule (not recorded which). Some clones in this sample may be carry-over from other donors' samples. Sample: blood. CDR3 bases: TGTGCCTGGAGTGATCCTAGGTACGAGCAGTACTTC. Translation gives CAWSDPRYEQYF.